This TCR beta chain was found in a study of cytomegalovirus exposure and HLA in healthy donors (dated by TCRdb to 2016 to 2017). Study-level background: An earlier analysis of 587 of the donors reported under 300 Gb of sequence data and 117 million unique TCR beta sequences obtained from roughly 170 million T cells. All discovery cohort repertoires had been generated using a single sequencing platform. An early release that covered about 640 HLA-typed donors contained approximately 290 gigabases of sequencing data and tens of millions of unique TCR sequences. Alongside the repertoire data, information on donor age, sex, ethnicity and CMV serostatus was compiled. An earlier analysis of about 620 of the donors applied high-throughput TCR beta sequencing to assess whether each TCR beta V gene segment acted as functional or pseudogenic. On average, about 240,000 unique TCR beta nucleotide sequences were sequenced per donor among about 400 genotyped donors of the cohort, with around 19% of those sequences being non-productive. Along with the approximately 600-subject first cohort, a separate validation cohort of around 120 different subjects was used. Roughly 5 DR-DQ haplotypes were handled as single units for association and clustering, since linkage in the cohort was strong. The study aimed to test whether signatures of past pathogen exposure could be identified by cataloging public T cell receptors. The study used immunosequencing to profile the T cell repertoires of around 600 subjects and linked those repertoires to cytomegalovirus serostatus. A later analysis re-examined previously published TCR beta repertoires from 600 to 700 donors and added high-resolution HLA genotyping to investigate patterns of TCR occurrence. Rather than drawing on any new phenotypic data, the later analysis identified candidate immune exposures from TCR beta sequences and the way those sequences occurred across donors. The genetic ancestry cluster associated with self-reported Caucasian donors included over 65% of the 398 genotyped donors. To predict cytomegalovirus infection status, the study brought together high-throughput TCR immunosequencing, statistical association of individual TCRs with disease status, and machine learning. Typing coverage differed by locus: A, B, C, DRB1 and DQB1 were typed in roughly 620-640 donors, DQA1 in approximately 520, DPA1 in approximately 600, and DPB1 in about 450. Both class I and class II loci were covered by HLA typing, at four-digit resolution. A later genetic analysis used genome-wide SNP genotypes for about 65% of the 666 donors, treating that subset as a discovery cohort. The paper's findings and limits, for the study overall: Some IMGT-functional V segments, including TRBV6-2 and TRBV6-3, could not be distinguished by the 87-base-pair reads and were therefore excluded. For the cohort, immune exposure information was limited to CMV serostatus. According to a later analysis, TCR association rates differed among HLA loci, with DRB1 alleles showing the most associated TCRs and HLA-C alleles showing the fewest. Most TCR sequences were seen in very few donors, while some public TCRs were found in many individuals. HLA typing was unavailable for some donors at each locus, so association tests used only the typed subset. A later genetic analysis associated a missense DCLRE1C variant with V-gene and J-gene trimming of TCR beta chains, and an independent cohort replicated the association. According to a later analysis, parvovirus B19, influenza, CMV and Epstein-Barr virus appeared linked to several top co-occurrence clusters. In a later analysis, most CMV-associated TCR beta chains were found to appear HLA-restricted, with HLA associations seemingly driven largely by CMV exposure. A further reported finding was that TCR beta sequences accurately predicted the HLA-A and HLA-B alleles for most subjects in the first cohort. Cytomegalovirus status was reported to be diagnosed by the classifier with high specificity and sensitivity in both the original and validation cohorts. When HLA alleles, especially DR and DQ, strongly co-occurred, attributing TCR associations to individual alleles was difficult. A group of highly shared sequence variants was considered likely to be a technical artifact of the sequencing pipeline. Only TCR beta chains were sequenced in this cohort, and the absence of alpha or paired-chain data limited detectable features. The study listed approximately 160 TCR beta chains as associated with cytomegalovirus. The authors suggested that the approach could potentially be generalized to other disease states and immunological phenotypes. In an earlier analysis of about 600 of the donors, most TCR beta V segments appeared in productive rearrangements about 90% or about 30% of the time, broadly matching IMGT annotations. Sequencing depth was assumed to be roughly uniform across donors in the presence/absence analyses, though that assumption may not hold. Linkage disequilibrium might explain the correlated functional status among segregating V segments, but an unknown experimental factor could not be excluded. At a false discovery rate of 0.05, a later analysis linked 16,951 TCR beta sequences to specific HLA alleles. Because counts were too low, about 15 rarely observed V segments, including chromosome 9 orphons, were left out of the earlier analysis of 500 to 650 of the donors. According to a later genetic analysis, donors in an Asian-associated ancestry cluster had fewer N-insertions in productive TCRs than the approximately 630-donor mean. In a later analysis, HLA-associated TCR beta chains showed more clonal expansion and lower generation probabilities than non-associated chains that were equally common. In vitro tests confirmed that three of the cytomegalovirus-associated TCR beta chains recognize cytomegalovirus antigens.

Note on this clone: There is no known antigen for this receptor. Qualities for individual bases were not recorded, and no much larger clone is one base off.

The cohort comprised 666 healthy bone marrow donors. At the time of sampling, all cohort members were nominally healthy, though unrecorded immune exposures were likely present. The donor was CMV seronegative and belonged to the group of around 400 seronegative cohort members. A peripheral blood sample was collected from each donor, and TCR beta sequencing was performed on peripheral blood mononuclear cells. Genomic DNA was extracted from the blood cell samples with the Qiagen DNeasy Blood Extraction Kit. The CDR3 numbers 13 residues from cysteine through phenylalanine. Here the CDR3 DNA is all that survives: 39 bases in frame from base 1. V was cut back by 7 bases and J by 5 bases, leaving a gap of 13 bases between them. Reading the germline V gene gives CDR1 SGDLS and CDR2 YYNGEE. The library was built by means of the immunoSEQ multiplex PCR assay. For the multiplex PCR, a mixture combining 60 forward primers for TCR Vbeta segments and 13 reverse primers for TCR Jbeta segments was used. The CDR3 region of rearranged TCR beta genes was amplified from genomic DNA by a multiplex PCR assay. The amplified TCR beta libraries were sequenced on the Illumina HiSeq System as 87-base-pair reads. Concerning the study's data processing: A later analysis tallied 80 million to 95 million unique TCR beta chains across the 666 repertoires, and approximately 12 million of those chains were shared by two or more donors. A nearest-neighbor algorithm error-corrected the raw reads and collapsed the reads into unique sequences, merging closely related sequences to remove PCR and sequencing errors. Alignment of CDR3 sequences to IMGT reference sequences was used to assign V, D and J gene segments. For a sequence to be retained, a match of at least six nucleotides was required to both a V gene segment and a J gene segment. Rearrangements were classified as productive when the CDR3 lacked stop codons and remained in frame with V and J, and all other rearrangements were classified as non-productive. Following IMGT convention, CDR3 was defined as the stretch from the second conserved V-encoded cysteine up to the conserved J-encoded phenylalanine. Sequences without an unambiguous match to a single V gene segment were excluded from the earlier analysis of several hundred of the donors. An earlier analysis of several hundred of the donors classified V segments as functional when productive rearrangements were above 56.7% and as segregating when the standard deviation between donors was above 5%. To diagnose cytomegalovirus status from the catalog of TCR beta chain sequences, a statistical classification framework was built. V and J gene assignment, in a later analysis, came from comparing TCR nucleotide sequences with IMGT/GENE-DB human TR gene sequences. Using the TCRdist pipeline, a later analysis assigned CDR3 sequences along with most-parsimonious VDJ recombination scenarios. In a later analysis, every TCR beta chain was defined by the combination of its CDR3 amino acid sequence and its V-gene family, and reads without a unique V-gene family were dropped. A later analysis removed several hundred highly shared, low-generation-probability nucleotide sequences to deal with suspected cross-contamination and a sequencing artifact. For each public chain, a later analysis derived a clonal expansion index from normalized ranks of inferred template counts within each repertoire. In a later analysis, generation probabilities were computed with a VDJ recombination model fitted to out-of-frame rearrangements, and the resulting probabilities were checked against IGoR. In a later analysis, TCR-TCR, TCR-HLA and TCR-CMV co-occurrence was scored with hypergeometric tests, and a repertoire-size bias correction was applied to TCR pairs. A later analysis estimated false discovery rates by permuting HLA or CMV assignments 20 times. A later analysis grouped co-occurring TCRs with DBSCAN, adding TCRdist sequence similarity when clustering within HLA-allele-positive subsets. For co-occurrence clustering, repertoires with fewer than 30,000 or more than 120,000 public chains were excluded, along with roughly 5 repertoires with anomalous nucleotide sharing. What TCRdb holds here is the immuneACCESS table cut down to in-frame rearrangements. Part of the clones is not present; checked against another copy, under half of the missing clones reflect an unresolved V gene, and the others are unexplained. That table is the source of V, J and clone size, and D and trimming were worked out from the DNA. In this sample the table shows over 150,000 clones, 81% of which occur a single time. About 12% of the sample is held by the ten biggest clonotypes.

The chain is assembled from TRBV9 and TRBJ2-1, with a tentative D gene TRBD1 over 5 matching bases. What was sequenced was PBMCs. This TCR came from a woman aged 50 to 60 in good health and CMV-seronegative. The DNA sequence is TGTGCCAGCGGCAGGGTCGACCACAATGAGCAGTTCTTC. Its protein reads: CASGRVDHNEQFF.